These 6 T cell receptor beta chains came from one sample sequenced in a study of T cells in Graves' hyperthyroidism and ophthalmopathy. The investigators amplified TCR beta CDR3 regions from RNA transcripts. Carried out on the TCR CDR3, a first-round RT-PCR used the HTBI primer set. TCRdb processed the multiplex PCR reads anew with MiXCR; each CDR3 protein has one entry. The table has 600,000 to 700,000 distinct CDR3 sequences, just under 45% seen once. Material for sequencing was peripheral blood or thyroid tissue (not recorded which). These receptors were taken from an adult man with Graves' disease, either hyperthyroidism or ophthalmopathy (not recorded which).

The gene calls are TRBV7-8 and TRBJ2-1, with 10 bases matching TRBD2. V lost 1 base to trimming and J lost 3 bases; unmatched junction nucleotides: 9. The CDR3 extends over 18 amino acids. CDR1 is SGHVS and CDR2 is FQNEAQ in the germline V gene. CDR3 sequence: CASSLGLAGASLYNEQFF. In nucleotides, the CDR3 is TGTGCCAGCAGCTTAGGGCTAGCGGGAGCCTCCCTCTACAATGAGCAGTTCTTC.

This chain links TRBV25-1 with TRBJ1-4, with TRBD1 identical over 9 bases. The V and J ends lost 6 bases and 8 bases, in that order; junction bases with no gene match: 10. In germline, CDR1 is MGHDK, CDR2 SYGVNS. The CDR3 has 15 residues. CDR3 in DNA: TGTGCCAGCAGCCAATACGGACAGGGGCCCGAAAAACTGTTTTTT. It is translated as CASSQYGQGPEKLFF.

This sequence joins TRBV7-9 and TRBJ2-5; possibly TRBD1 or TRBD2 for D (5 bases each). The V and J ends lost 5 bases and 3 bases respectively, with 13 bases between them. Germline V gene sequence: CDR1 SEHNR, CDR2 FQNEAQ (reference sequence). The CDR3 sequence is 14 residues long. The CDR3 is CASSRGATEETQYF. The CDR3 nucleotides read TGTGCCAGCAGCCGGGGCGCGACCGAAGAGACCCAGTACTTC. The full variable domain, with the rest looked up from reference TRBV7-9 and TRBJ2-5, is DTGVSQNPRHKITKRGQNVTFRCDPISEHNRLYWYRQTLGQGPEFLTYFQNEAQLEKSRLLSDRFSAERPKGSFSTLEIQRTEQGDSAMYLCASSRGATEETQYFGPGTRLLVL.

This clonotype was counted many times. The chain is built from TRBV20-1 and TRBJ2-7, with 8 bases that match TRBD1. Trimming cost V 0 bases and J 3 bases; bases outside gene matches: 7. The CDR3 is made up of 15 amino acids. Germline V gives CDR1 DFQATT, CDR2 SNEGSKA (reference sequence). CDR3 sequence reads: CSARDRTGRYYEQYF. CDR3 bases: TGCAGTGCTAGAGACCGGACAGGGCGATACTACGAGCAGTACTTC.

The J gene is TRBJ1-3, the V gene TRBV29-1, with TRBD1 identical over 7 bases. The CDR3 is made up of 18 amino acids. Germline trimming cut 4 bases from V and 8 bases from J; bases unmatched to any gene: 23. CDR1 SQVTM and CDR2 ANQGSEA come from the germline V gene. CDR3 residues: CSVGNLGTEFNYGYTIYF. CDR3 bases: TGCAGCGTTGGAAATTTAGGGACAGAATTTAACTATGGCTACACCATATATTTT.

This clonotype occurred many times. The chain has TRBV25-1 and TRBJ1-1, with D maybe TRBD1 (6 bases). The CDR3 covers 12 residues. Germline CDR1 reads MGHDK; CDR2 reads SYGVNS. V was trimmed by 3 bases and J by 8 bases, leaving 10 bases between them. The CDR3 region is CASSDRGMEAFF. The CDR3 nucleotides read TGTGCCAGCAGTGACAGGGGAATGGAAGCTTTCTTT.